This is a list of T cell receptor beta chains from one sample in a study of blood T cell repertoires in COVID-19. The repertoire was sequenced with immunoSEQ multiplex PCR; TCRdb's copy has only in-frame clones and lacks some. This sample has some 83,000 clones; around 87% occur once, and the top ten carry 7.5% to 9.5%. The sample was peripheral blood. These receptors originate from a man older than 75 with active or convalescent COVID-19. The CDR3 runs from the conserved cysteine through the conserved F or W.

V gene	J gene	CDR3 protein
TRBV19	TRBJ1-2	CASSMGHGTATNYGYTF
TRBV6-6	TRBJ1-2	CASSVSRYGYTF
TRBV3-1/TRBV3-2	TRBJ1-3	CASSFVSRSGNTIYF
TRBV9	TRBJ1-2	CASSTRQEANYGYTF
TRBV5-1	TRBJ1-1	CASSFGGADTEAFF
TRBV18	TRBJ1-2	CASSPTWGDGYTF
TRBV6-1	TRBJ1-2	CASSEISTRGGFTGYTF
TRBV21-1	TRBJ1-1	CASSRSGQEAFF
TRBV19	TRBJ1-4	CASRSGGDGEKLFF
TRBV5-1	TRBJ1-4	CASSAQGDNEKLFF
TRBV5-1	TRBJ2-5	CASSPRLAGVSETQYF
TRBV6-1	TRBJ1-5	CASSVRDRVGIEPQHF
TRBV19	TRBJ2-1	CASSFGSSGTREQFF
TRBV6-5	TRBJ1-1	CASSWDNISTEAFF
TRBV7-2	TRBJ2-3	CASSFLGQGVADTQYF
TRBV6-1	TRBJ1-1	CASSEGISEGNTEAFF
TRBV5-4	TRBJ2-3	CASNLEYGTDTQYF
TRBV5-1	TRBJ2-5	CASSSGQSVGQETQYF
TRBV2	TRBJ2-1	CASSERQVSSYNEQFF
TRBV6-5	TRBJ2-5	CASKARTARGTQYF
TRBV19	TRBJ1-1	CASRLSGTAQAFF
TRBV6-1	TRBJ1-5	CASSEGQEYQPQHF
TRBV2	TRBJ2-3	CASRGSGFADTQYF
TRBV15	TRBJ2-3	CATSRDPGLADSDTQYF
TRBV5-1	TRBJ1-1	CASSQGQGRSEAFF
TRBV4-2	TRBJ1-6	CASSQAPGGKVGGSPLHF
TRBV29-1	TRBJ1-2	CSVDRAVGYTF
TRBV6-5	TRBJ1-5	CASRESGQDQPQHF
TRBV4-2	TRBJ1-5	CASSQEPGQPYQPQHF
TRBV3-1/TRBV3-2	TRBJ1-1	CASSQQLELRAFF
TRBV25-1	TRBJ1-2	CASSEWGDNYGYTF
TRBV9	TRBJ1-4	CASSVGGGFREKLFF
TRBV5-1	TRBJ1-4	CASSTTGVSNEKLFF
TRBV24-1	TRBJ2-1	CATSDFRQGGRGSYNEQFF
TRBV2	TRBJ2-2	CASSSSGGHGELFF
TRBV5-1	TRBJ1-2	CASSLEGQGLSYTF
TRBV7-9	TRBJ2-1	CASSPSAYLYNEQFF
TRBV2	TRBJ2-3	CASRGQGLSTDTQYF
TRBV6-7	TRBJ2-3	CASSWAGDRVITDTQYF
TRBV2	TRBJ2-5	CASSEGGPTLETQYF
TRBV11-2	TRBJ2-5	CASSVGSGETQYF
TRBV7-9	TRBJ2-5	CAYTFGTDQYF
TRBV7-9	TRBJ2-4	CASSSHGGAKNIQYF